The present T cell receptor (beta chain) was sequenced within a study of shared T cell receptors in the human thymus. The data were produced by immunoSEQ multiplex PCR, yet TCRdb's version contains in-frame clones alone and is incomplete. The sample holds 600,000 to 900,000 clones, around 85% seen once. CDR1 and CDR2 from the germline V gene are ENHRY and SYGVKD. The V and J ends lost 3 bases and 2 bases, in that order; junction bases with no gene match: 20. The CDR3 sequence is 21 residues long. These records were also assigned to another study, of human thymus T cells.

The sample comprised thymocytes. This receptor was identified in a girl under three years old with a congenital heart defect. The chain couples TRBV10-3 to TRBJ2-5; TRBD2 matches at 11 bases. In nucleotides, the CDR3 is TGTGCCATCAGTGACCCCCCGGGGACTAGCGGCAGAATGAAAGGGCAAGAGACCCAGTACTTC. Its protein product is CAISDPPGTSGRMKGQETQYF.